Shown below are 22 T cell receptor beta chains from a single sample sequenced in a study of shared clonotypes between healthy human individuals (dated by TCRdb to between 2020 and 2021). Preparation of the library involved the immunoSEQ multiplex PCR assay. TCRdb holds this immuneACCESS table with in-frame rearrangements only. Some clones are missing; in checked studies, unresolved V genes explain under half, and the rest has no known cause. This sample gives 450,000 to 500,000 clones in total; 65% to 80% of them show up just once. Of the sample, more than 10% is held by the ten largest clones. The sequenced sample consisted of PBMCs. The receptors shown here come from a woman aged 40 to 49 in good health. Some clones in this sample may be carry-over from other donors' samples.

This clone was seen a few times. The sample contains more than one DNA sequence encoding this CDR3. The rearrangement uses TRBV10-3 and TRBJ2-5; TRBD2 matches 7 bases. V lost 0 bases and J lost 3; bases outside the gene matches: 1. This CDR3 has 14 amino acids. The germline V gene has CDR1 ENHRY and CDR2 SYGVKD. The CDR3: CAISESGGEETQYF. CDR3 coding DNA: TGTGCCATCAGTGAGTCGGGAGGGGAAGAGACCCAGTACTTC.

This clone was counted once. The same CDR3 is also encoded by other DNA sequences in this sample. This chain uses TRBV9 with TRBJ2-7; D may be TRBD1 or TRBD2 (5 bases each). This CDR3 has 14 residues. The V end lost 4 bases, the J end lost 1 base, and 12 bases lay between the germline ends. CDR1 SGDLS and CDR2 YYNGEE come from the germline V gene. The CDR3 here is CASSPGTASYEQYF. The CDR3 DNA reads TGTGCCAGCAGCCCGGGGACCGCTTCCTACGAGCAGTACTTC. Full variable domain (rest looked up from reference TRBV9 and TRBJ2-7): DSGVTQTPKHLITATGQRVTLRCSPRSGDLSVYWYQQSLDQGLQFLIQYYNGEERAKGNILERFSAQQFPDLHSELNLSSLELGDSALYFCASSPGTASYEQYFGPGTRLTVT.

The chain links TRBV7-9 to TRBJ1-1, with D hard to call. V was clipped by 5 bases and J by 1 base, with 14 bases between them. The CDR3 totals 15 residues. The V gene's germline CDR1 is SEHNR and CDR2 FQNEAQ (reference sequence). The CDR3, as DNA: TGTGCCAGCAGCCAGACGACTTTAACGAACACTGAAGCTTTCTTT. Amino acids: CASSQTTLTNTEAFF.

The chain recombines TRBV29-1 with TRBJ2-5, with 9 bases matching TRBD1. The CDR3 has 13 amino acids. The ends lost 7 bases at V and 5 bases at J; junction bases unmatched: 8. Germline-derived CDR1 and CDR2 are SQVTM and ANQGSEA. CDR3 sequence reads: CSATRDRAETQYF. CDR3 DNA: TGCAGCGCAACCCGGGACAGGGCGGAGACCCAGTACTTC.

V and J are TRBV5-1 and TRBJ2-7, with 11 bases fitting TRBD1. In germline, CDR1 is SGHRS, CDR2 YFSETQ. This CDR3 comprises 15 residues. V dropped 4 bases and J dropped 3; count of bases not matched to a gene: 6. CDR3 in DNA: TGCGCCAGCAGCGGCGGGACAGGGGGGTTCTACGAGCAGTACTTC. It translates to CASSGGTGGFYEQYF. Supplemented by reference TRBV5-1 and TRBJ2-7, the full variable domain reads KAGVTQTPRYLIKTRGQQVTLSCSPISGHRSVSWYQQTPGQGLQFLFEYFSETQRNKGNFPGRFSGRQFSNSRSEMNVSTLELGDSALYLCASSGGTGGFYEQYFGPGTRLTVT.

V is TRBV27 and J is TRBJ2-7; TRBD2 matches 8 bases. Trimming at V came to 6 bases and at J to 1 base, leaving 8 bases not matched to a gene. Germline values: CDR1 MNHEY, CDR2 SMNVEV (reference sequence). The length of the CDR3 is 15 residues. The CDR3 bases are TGTGCCAGCAGCCCCGCGGGAGGCCATTCCTACGAGCAGTACTTC. Its translation is CASSPAGGHSYEQYF.

As concerns this clone: This specimen includes other DNA sequences encoding the same CDR3. This rearrangement joins TRBV5-1 to TRBJ2-1, with TRBD2 matching 10 bases. The CDR3 sequence is 15 residues long. The ends lost 4 bases at V and 6 bases at J; junction bases unmatched: 7. Germline lookup yields CDR1 SGHRS and CDR2 YFSETQ. The CDR3 loop reads CASSLGLAGVNEQFF. CDR3 coding DNA: TGCGCCAGCAGCCTGGGGCTAGCGGGAGTCAATGAGCAGTTCTTC.

This chain connects TRBV6-6 to TRBJ2-3, with D perhaps TRBD2 (6 bases). The CDR3 contains 16 residues. V shed 0 bases and J shed 5 bases, with 15 bases lying between them. Germline-derived CDR1 and CDR2 are MNHNY and SVGAGI (reference sequence). The CDR3 region has the DNA TGTGCCAGCAGTTACTCCCCGGATAGCGGAGGAGATACGCAGTATTTT. Amino acids: CASSYSPDSGGDTQYF.

The chain has TRBV18 and TRBJ1-1; TRBD1 is a possible D gene (5 bases). CDR3 length: 13 residues. Trimming removed 7 bases from V and 1 base from J, with 10 bases in between. Germline V gene data show CDR1 as KGHSH and CDR2 as LQKENI. The CDR3 DNA sequence: TGTGCCAGCTACAGACAGCAGAACACTGAAGCTTTCTTT. Protein product: CASYRQQNTEAFF.

The chain has TRBV29-1 and TRBJ2-3; unclear D gene. From germline, CDR1 is SQVTM and CDR2 ANQGSEA. V lost 2 bases to trimming and J lost 4 bases, with 13 bases between them. CDR3 length equals 14 residues. DNA for the CDR3: TGCAGCGTTGAACCGGTCCCTAAACCAGATACGCAGTATTTT. Amino acid sequence: CSVEPVPKPDTQYF.

This chain joins TRBV6-1 and TRBJ2-7; D not resolved. The CDR3 consists of 13 residues. CDR1 MNHNS and CDR2 SASEGT come from the germline V gene. V was cut by 2 bases and J by 6 bases, with 11 bases left in between. For the CDR3, the DNA is TGTGCCAGCAGTGAAACGGCTAGGGCCGAGCAGTACTTC. This translates into CASSETARAEQYF.

V gene TRBV7-3 combines with J gene TRBJ2-2, with TRBD2 identical over 9 bases. V was clipped by 2 bases and J by 5 bases; unmatched bases: 3. The CDR3 is 15 amino acids. Per the germline V gene, CDR1 is SGHTA and CDR2 is FQGTGA. The CDR3 protein is CASSLAGGNTGELFF. In nucleotides, the CDR3 is TGTGCCAGCAGCTTAGCGGGAGGGAATACCGGGGAGCTGTTTTTT.

The rearrangement uses TRBV5-1 and TRBJ2-1; 9 nucleotides agree with TRBD2. Germline trimming cut 4 bases from V and 7 bases from J; bases unmatched to any gene: 9. Germline V gene lookup returns CDR1 SGHRS and CDR2 YFSETQ. The CDR3 length is 15 residues. CDR3 residues: CASSGIAGASNEQFF. CDR3 in DNA: TGCGCCAGCAGCGGGATAGCGGGAGCCTCTAATGAGCAGTTCTTC.

The chain joins TRBV7-9 to TRBJ1-4; D might be TRBD1 (6 bases). V was clipped by 4 bases and J by 6 bases, with 15 bases between them. Germline CDR1 SEHNR, CDR2 FQNEAQ (reference sequence). The CDR3 loop spans 15 amino acids. The CDR3 spells CASSSPQGLDEKLFF. CDR3 DNA sequence: TGTGCCAGCAGCTCCCCACAGGGACTCGATGAAAAACTGTTTTTT.

This rearrangement joins TRBV7-8 to TRBJ2-1; TRBD2 aligns across 8 bases. Germline V lookup: CDR1 SGHVS, CDR2 FQNEAQ. The CDR3 is 16 residues long. Trimming at V came to 0 bases and at J to 8 bases, leaving 9 bases not matched to a gene. The CDR3 reads CASSLASAGGQDEQFF. The CDR3 DNA reads as TGTGCCAGCAGCTTAGCTTCGGCGGGAGGCCAAGATGAGCAGTTCTTC.

This chain links TRBV30 with TRBJ2-3, with D perhaps matching TRBD2 (5 bases). V was trimmed by 0 bases and J by 6 bases, leaving 22 bases between them. The CDR3 is 17 amino acids. CDR1 is GTSNPN, CDR2 SVGIG, per germline (reference sequence). The CDR3 DNA sequence: TGTGCCTGGAGTGTATTCCTTTCGGCAGGCCGAGGGGATACGCAGTATTTT. As protein: CAWSVFLSAGRGDTQYF.

The V and J genes are TRBV6-5 and TRBJ1-1; 8 nucleotides match TRBD1. Unmatched junction bases numbered 5, after V lost 4 bases and J lost 1 base. Germline loops: CDR1 MNHEY, CDR2 SVGAGI. The CDR3 length is 15 residues. The CDR3: CASSLPGGKNTEAFF. The CDR3 DNA is TGTGCCAGCAGTTTACCAGGGGGCAAGAACACTGAAGCTTTCTTT.

The V gene is TRBV19, the J gene TRBJ1-5; D remains unclear. The CDR3 loop spans 13 amino acids. Germline values: CDR1 LNHDA, CDR2 SQIVND (reference sequence). V was clipped by 7 bases and J by 10 bases, with 17 bases between them. CDR3 in DNA: TGTGCCAGTACGGGAGCAGGCGGTTCCCCCCAGCATTTT. As protein: CASTGAGGSPQHF.

The chain uses TRBV7-9 and TRBJ2-3, with D perhaps matching TRBD2 (6 bases). The V end lost 6 bases, the J end lost 2 bases, and 12 bases lay between the germline ends. Germline assignment: CDR1 SEHNR and CDR2 FQNEAQ (reference sequence). This CDR3 comprises 14 residues. The CDR3 reads CASRLWGDTDTQYF. The CDR3 coding sequence is TGTGCCAGCAGGTTGTGGGGGGACACAGATACGCAGTATTTT.

This clone was counted between two and nine times. V and J are TRBV6-1 and TRBJ2-2; 7 nucleotides match TRBD1. The V gene's germline CDR1 is MNHNS and CDR2 SASEGT. The CDR3 loop spans 16 amino acids. The junction had 6 bases not matched to a gene; V was cut back by 0 bases and J by 5 bases. As DNA, the CDR3 is TGTGCCAGCAGTGAAGCGCTAACAGGGGCAACCGGGGAGCTGTTTTTT. It is translated as CASSEALTGATGELFF.

V is TRBV30 and J is TRBJ2-7, with TRBD2 identical over 11 bases. The CDR3 is 17 residues long. Germline V gene data show CDR1 as GTSNPN and CDR2 as SVGIG (reference sequence). Trimming at V came to 0 bases and at J to 0 bases, leaving 7 bases not matched to a gene. This CDR3 reads CAWSVHRTSGFSYEQYF. The CDR3 DNA is TGTGCCTGGAGTGTACACCGGACTAGCGGGTTCTCCTACGAGCAGTACTTC.

The chain combines TRBV7-2 with TRBJ2-7; TRBD2 aligns across 9 bases. This CDR3 has 14 residues. Germline trimming cut 2 bases from V and 8 bases from J; bases unmatched to any gene: 7. Looked up from germline, CDR1 is SGHTA and CDR2 is FQGNSA. The chain's CDR3 is CASSLPIAGAKQYF. CDR3 bases: TGTGCCAGCAGCTTACCAATAGCGGGGGCAAAGCAGTACTTC.